Sequencing of this T cell receptor beta chain was carried out in a study of T cell responses to AZD1222 COVID-19 vaccine. The study's findings and limits: Spike-wide vaccine-associated CD4 TCRs dominated at 160-218 and 743-854. Samples come after the peak T cell response, not at day 14. Unmutated variant regions reportedly attract nearly half of all spike-specific TCRs.

TCRdb's table, derived via immunoSEQ multiplex PCR, lists solely in-frame clones and lacks some. The sample has some 96,000 clones; over 75% are singletons. Note on this clone: The antigen is unknown.

Specimen: peripheral blood, collected on day 0 of AZD1222 vaccination. This sequence originates from an adult in good health.

CDR3 loop: CASSSRGSTNYGYTF. CDR3 sequence (DNA): TGTGCCAGCAGCTCGAGGGGGAGCACTAACTATGGCTACACCTTC. This chain connects TRBV7-2 to TRBJ1-2, with a weak D call TRBD1 (6 bases). V lost 4 bases and J 0 bases, leaving 12 bases between the germline ends. The CDR3 is made up of 15 amino acids. CDR1 and CDR2 (germline): SGHTA, FQGNSA.